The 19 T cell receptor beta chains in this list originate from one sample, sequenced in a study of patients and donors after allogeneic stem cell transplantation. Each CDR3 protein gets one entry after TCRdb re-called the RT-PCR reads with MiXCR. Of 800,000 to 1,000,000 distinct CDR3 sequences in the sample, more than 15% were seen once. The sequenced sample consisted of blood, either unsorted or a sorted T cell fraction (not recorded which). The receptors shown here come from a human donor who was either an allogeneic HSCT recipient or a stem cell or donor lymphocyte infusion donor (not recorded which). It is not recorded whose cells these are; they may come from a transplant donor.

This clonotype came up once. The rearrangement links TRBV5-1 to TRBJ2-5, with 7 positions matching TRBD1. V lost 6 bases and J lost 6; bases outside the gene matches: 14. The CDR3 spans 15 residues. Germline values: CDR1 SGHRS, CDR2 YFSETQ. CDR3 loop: CASTTSTGPGQTQYF. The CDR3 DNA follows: TGCGCCAGCACCACTTCGACAGGGCCGGGACAGACCCAGTACTTC.

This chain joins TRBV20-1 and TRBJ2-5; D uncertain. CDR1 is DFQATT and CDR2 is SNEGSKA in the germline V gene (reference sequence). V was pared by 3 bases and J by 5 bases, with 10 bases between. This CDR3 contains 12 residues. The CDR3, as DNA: TGCAGTGCTAGTTTTAGCAGGGAGACCCAGTACTTC. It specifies CSASFSRETQYF.

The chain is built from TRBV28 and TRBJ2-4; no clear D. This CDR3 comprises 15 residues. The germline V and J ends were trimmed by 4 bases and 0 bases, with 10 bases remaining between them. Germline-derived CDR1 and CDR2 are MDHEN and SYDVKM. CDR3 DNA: TGTGCCAGCAGTTCACAAGGAATAGCCAAAAACATTCAGTACTTC. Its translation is CASSSQGIAKNIQYF.

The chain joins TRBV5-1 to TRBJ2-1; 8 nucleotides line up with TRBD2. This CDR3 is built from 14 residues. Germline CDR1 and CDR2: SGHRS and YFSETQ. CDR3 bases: TGCGTCTCTGCCCCGGCGGGAGGACGGAATGAGCAGTTCTTC. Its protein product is CVSAPAGGRNEQFF.

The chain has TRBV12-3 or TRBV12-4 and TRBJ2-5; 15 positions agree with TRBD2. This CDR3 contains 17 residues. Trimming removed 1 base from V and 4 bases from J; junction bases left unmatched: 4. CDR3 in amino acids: CASSLGRTSGRAETQYF. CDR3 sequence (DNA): TGTGCCAGCAGTTTAGGTCGGACTAGCGGGAGGGCAGAGACCCAGTACTTC.

The CDR3 sequence: CASSLSATGPYF. The CDR3 coding sequence is TGTGCCAGCAGCTTATCGGCGACAGGTCCGTACTTC. The V and J genes are TRBV7-9 and TRBJ2-7; D might be TRBD1 (6 bases). The CDR3 covers 12 residues. Trimming cost V 2 bases and J 12 bases, with 14 bases left between them. Looked up from germline, CDR1 is SEHNR and CDR2 is FQNEAQ (reference sequence).

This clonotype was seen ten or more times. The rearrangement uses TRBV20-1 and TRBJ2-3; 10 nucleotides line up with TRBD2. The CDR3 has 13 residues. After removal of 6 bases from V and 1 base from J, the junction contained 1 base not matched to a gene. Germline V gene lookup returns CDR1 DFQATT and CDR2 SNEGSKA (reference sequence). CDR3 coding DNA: TGCAGTGCCGGGACTAGCGGCACAGATACGCAGTATTTT. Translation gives CSAGTSGTDTQYF.

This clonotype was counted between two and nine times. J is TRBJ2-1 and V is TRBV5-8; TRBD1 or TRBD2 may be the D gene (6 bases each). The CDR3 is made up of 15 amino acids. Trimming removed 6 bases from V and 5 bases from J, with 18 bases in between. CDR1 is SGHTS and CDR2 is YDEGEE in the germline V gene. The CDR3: CASTRGRKGHNEQFF. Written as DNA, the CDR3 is TGTGCCAGCACCCGGGGGCGTAAGGGGCACAATGAGCAGTTCTTC.

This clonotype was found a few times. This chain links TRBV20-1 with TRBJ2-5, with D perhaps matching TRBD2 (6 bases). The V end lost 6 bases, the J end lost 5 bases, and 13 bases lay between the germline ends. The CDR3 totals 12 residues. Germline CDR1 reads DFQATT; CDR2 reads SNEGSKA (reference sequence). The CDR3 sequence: CSAKPGGETQYF. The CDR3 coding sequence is TGCAGTGCAAAACCCGGAGGGGAGACCCAGTACTTC.

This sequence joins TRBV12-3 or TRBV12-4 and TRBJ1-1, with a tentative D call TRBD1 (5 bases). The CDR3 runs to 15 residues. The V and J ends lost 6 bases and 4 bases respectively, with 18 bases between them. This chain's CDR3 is CASSIARGDLTEAFF. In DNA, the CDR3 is TGTGCCAGCAGCATCGCGAGAGGGGATCTCACTGAAGCTTTCTTT.

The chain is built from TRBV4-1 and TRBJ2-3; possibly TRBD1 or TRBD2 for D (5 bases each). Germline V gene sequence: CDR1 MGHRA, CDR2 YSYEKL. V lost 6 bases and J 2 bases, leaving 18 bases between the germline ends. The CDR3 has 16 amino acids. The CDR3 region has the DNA TGCGCCAGCAGACACGAATCGGGGCGGGCCACAGATACGCAGTATTTT. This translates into CASRHESGRATDTQYF.

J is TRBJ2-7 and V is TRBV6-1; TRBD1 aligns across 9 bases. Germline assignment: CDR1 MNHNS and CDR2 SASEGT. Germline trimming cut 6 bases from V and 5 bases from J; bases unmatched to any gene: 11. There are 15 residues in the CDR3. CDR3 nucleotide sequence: TGTGCCAGCAGAGACCACAGGGGGCGCAACAACGAGCAGTACTTC. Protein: CASRDHRGRNNEQYF.

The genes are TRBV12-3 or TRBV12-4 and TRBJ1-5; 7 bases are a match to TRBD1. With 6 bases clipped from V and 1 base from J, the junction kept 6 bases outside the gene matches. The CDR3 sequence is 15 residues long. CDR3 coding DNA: TGTGCCAGCAGGCCTACAGGGGTAAGCAATCAGCCCCAGCATTTT. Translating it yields CASRPTGVSNQPQHF.

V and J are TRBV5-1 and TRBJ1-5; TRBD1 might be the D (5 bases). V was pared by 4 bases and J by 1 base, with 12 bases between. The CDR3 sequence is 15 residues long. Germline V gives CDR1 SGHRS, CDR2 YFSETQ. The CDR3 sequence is CASSPLGGSNQPQHF. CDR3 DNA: TGCGCCAGCAGCCCGCTGGGGGGGAGCAATCAGCCCCAGCATTTT.

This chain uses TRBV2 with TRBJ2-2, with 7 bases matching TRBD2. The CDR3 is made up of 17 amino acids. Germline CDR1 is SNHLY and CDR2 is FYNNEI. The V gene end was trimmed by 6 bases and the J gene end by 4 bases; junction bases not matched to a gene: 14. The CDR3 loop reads CASSSDWREPRTGELFF. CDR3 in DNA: TGTGCCAGCAGCTCCGACTGGCGGGAGCCGCGCACCGGGGAGCTGTTTTTT.

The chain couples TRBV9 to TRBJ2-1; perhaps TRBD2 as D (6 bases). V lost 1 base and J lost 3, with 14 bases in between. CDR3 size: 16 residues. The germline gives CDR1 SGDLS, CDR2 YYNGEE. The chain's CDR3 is CASSVPASVSYNEQFF. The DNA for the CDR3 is TGTGCCAGCAGCGTACCGGCTAGCGTTAGCTACAATGAGCAGTTCTTC.

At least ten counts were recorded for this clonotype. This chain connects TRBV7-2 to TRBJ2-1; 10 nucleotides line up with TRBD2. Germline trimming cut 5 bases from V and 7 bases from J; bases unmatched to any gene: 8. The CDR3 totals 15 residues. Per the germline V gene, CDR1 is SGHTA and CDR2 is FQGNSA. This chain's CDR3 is CASSPDSGGINEQFF. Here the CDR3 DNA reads TGTGCCAGCAGCCCAGATAGCGGGGGGATTAATGAGCAGTTCTTC.

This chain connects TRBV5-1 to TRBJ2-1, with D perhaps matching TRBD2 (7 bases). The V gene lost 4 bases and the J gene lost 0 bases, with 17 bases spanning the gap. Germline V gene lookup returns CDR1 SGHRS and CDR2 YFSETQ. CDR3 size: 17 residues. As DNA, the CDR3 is TGCGCCAGCAGCCGACTGGCGGGGGCGAGCTCCTACAATGAGCAGTTCTTC. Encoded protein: CASSRLAGASSYNEQFF.

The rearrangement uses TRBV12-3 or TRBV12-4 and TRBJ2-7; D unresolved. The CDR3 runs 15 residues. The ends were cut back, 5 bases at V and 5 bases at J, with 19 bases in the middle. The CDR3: CASSTHRSGFDEQYF. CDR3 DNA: TGTGCCAGCAGTACCCATCGGAGTGGGTTCGACGAGCAGTACTTC.